Each of the 27 T cell receptor beta chains below was sequenced from the same sample in a study of identifying expanded T cells in peripheral blood. Assay: immunoSEQ multiplex PCR; the TCRdb copy retains only in-frame clones and omits some. The table shows approximately 100,000 clones, with 75% to 90% occurring only once. The source material was blood. The receptors were sampled from a person aged 18 to 75 in good health.

This CDR3 reads CASNNPAGARTDTQYF. The CDR3 region has the DNA TGTGCCAGCAACAACCCAGCGGGGGCCCGCACAGATACGCAGTATTTT. The chain employs TRBV13 and TRBJ2-3, with 8 bases matching TRBD2. CDR3 size: 16 residues. In germline, CDR1 is PRHDT, CDR2 FYEKMQ (reference sequence). J was trimmed by 1 base and V by 7 bases; bases with no gene match: 10.

The chain has TRBV19 and TRBJ2-1; D is perhaps TRBD1 (5 bases). This CDR3 has 16 amino acids. The germline CDR1 and CDR2 sequences are LNHDA and SQIVND (reference sequence). V was clipped by 6 bases and J by 8 bases, with 23 bases between them. In DNA, the CDR3 is TGTGCCAGTAGGCTTCAGGGCGGCACGTGGTGGGATGAGCAGTTCTTC. Translating it yields CASRLQGGTWWDEQFF.

This rearrangement joins TRBV5-4 to TRBJ1-1; TRBD1 might be the D (5 bases). Trimming left V 5 bases short and J 7 bases short, with 12 bases between. This CDR3 contains 12 residues. Germline CDR1 and CDR2: SGHNT and YYREEE (reference sequence). In DNA form, the CDR3 reads TGTGCCAGCAGTTCCAGGGCATTTGAAGCTTTCTTT. The encoded protein is CASSSRAFEAFF.

This chain uses TRBV4-3 with TRBJ2-3; the match to TRBD2 covers 11 bases. CDR3 length: 18 residues. Germline V gene lookup returns CDR1 LGHNA and CDR2 YSLEER. V dropped 1 base and J dropped 1; count of bases not matched to a gene: 7. CDR3 bases: TGCGCCAGCAGCCAAGCAGGGGTAGCGGGGGGGGGCACAGATACGCAGTATTTT. Protein sequence: CASSQAGVAGGGTDTQYF.

This chain joins TRBV6-5 and TRBJ2-2; D perhaps matches TRBD2 (5 bases). The germline gives CDR1 MNHEY, CDR2 SVGAGI. V lost 2 bases to trimming and J lost 4 bases, with 8 bases between them. The CDR3 extends over 14 amino acids. The DNA for the CDR3 is TGTGCCAGCAGTTACAGGCGGGTCACCGGGGAGCTGTTTTTT. Amino acids: CASSYRRVTGELFF.

This clone was seen once. The chain uses TRBV5-4 and TRBJ2-5, with 8 bases aligning to TRBD2. The trim removed 4 bases at V and 2 bases at J, leaving 10 bases unmatched. Germline lookup yields CDR1 SGHNT and CDR2 YYREEE (reference sequence). The CDR3 sequence is 16 residues long. The CDR3 loop reads CASSRGLAGDQETQYF. The CDR3 DNA reads as TGTGCCAGCAGCCGAGGGCTAGCGGGCGATCAAGAGACCCAGTACTTC.

V usage is TRBV5-6 and J usage is TRBJ1-2; D gene ambiguous. The CDR3 has 13 amino acids. Trimming took off 1 base at V and 4 bases at J, with 8 bases between the two ends. CDR1 SGHDT and CDR2 YYEEEE come from the germline V gene. The CDR3: CASSLPDGYGYTF. In nucleotides, the CDR3 is TGTGCCAGCAGCTTGCCGGACGGCTATGGCTACACCTTC.

This clone was counted between two and nine times. Distinct nucleotide sequences in the sample also encode this CDR3. The J gene is TRBJ2-7, the V gene TRBV28; tentative D call: TRBD1 (6 bases). CDR1 and CDR2 (germline): MDHEN, SYDVKM. V lost 5 bases and J 4 bases, leaving 18 bases between the germline ends. The CDR3 contains 15 residues. Here the CDR3 reads CASSTYTGTPYEQYF. The DNA for the CDR3 is TGTGCCAGCAGTACATACACCGGGACACCTTACGAGCAGTACTTC.

The chain employs TRBV2 and TRBJ2-7, with D possibly matching TRBD2 (5 bases). There are 13 residues in the CDR3. The V gene lost 9 bases and the J gene lost 0 bases, with 12 bases spanning the gap. Germline CDR1 reads SNHLY; CDR2 reads FYNNEI. CDR3 bases: TGTGCCAGACGACTGGGGAGCTCCTACGAGCAGTACTTC. Its translation is CARRLGSSYEQYF.

This chain links TRBV29-1 with TRBJ2-5, with 8 bases identical to TRBD2. J gave up 5 bases and V 4 bases, and 6 bases lay outside the gene matches. The CDR3 has 13 amino acids. The germline V gene encodes CDR1 SQVTM and CDR2 ANQGSEA. The CDR3 loop is CSVARTGGETQYF. CDR3 DNA: TGCAGCGTTGCTCGGACGGGAGGGGAGACCCAGTACTTC.

The chain joins TRBV27 to TRBJ1-5, with 7 bases matching TRBD1. The V segment lost 6 bases and the J segment 0 bases; nucleotides outside the gene matches: 5. CDR3 size: 15 residues. The germline CDR1 and CDR2 sequences are MNHEY and SMNVEV (reference sequence). CDR3 sequence (DNA): TGTGCCAGCAGCATGGGACAGTATAGCAATCAGCCCCAGCATTTT. Amino acid sequence: CASSMGQYSNQPQHF.

The chain uses TRBV21-1 and TRBJ1-5; no DNA check was done on the table's D call, TRBD1. TRBV21-1 is classified as a pseudogene. The CDR3 extends over 18 amino acids. The CDR3 protein is CASIPGRGWKTFNQPQHF. In DNA, the CDR3 is TGTGCCAGCATCCCCGGAAGGGGGTGGAAAACGTTCAATCAGCCCCAGCATTTT.

The chain is built from TRBV6-5 and TRBJ2-3, with 7 bases lining up with TRBD2. CDR3 length: 14 residues. Trimming took 8 bases from V and 7 from J; bases not matched to a gene: 12. Per the germline V gene, CDR1 is MNHEY and CDR2 is SVGAGI. The CDR3 protein is CASSSVLAAYTQYF. CDR3 sequence (DNA): TGTGCCAGCTCCTCAGTCCTAGCGGCATATACGCAGTATTTT.

The chain employs TRBV4-3 and TRBJ2-3, with D possibly TRBD1 on 5 matching bases. The CDR3 totals 13 residues. V was cut by 4 bases and J by 4 bases, with 9 bases left in between. Germline V gives CDR1 LGHNA, CDR2 YSLEER. The CDR3 nucleotides are TGCGCCAGCAGCCTCCGACAGCCAGATACGCAGTATTTT. It specifies CASSLRQPDTQYF.

The CDR3 here is CASKIGAYSNQPQHF. The CDR3 DNA follows: TGTGCCAGCAAAATTGGAGCGTATAGCAATCAGCCCCAGCATTTT. The chain uses TRBV6-5 and TRBJ1-5; D is undetermined. The germline V gene encodes CDR1 MNHEY and CDR2 SVGAGI. This CDR3 is 15 amino acids long. Trimming shortened V by 7 bases and J by 0 bases, and 13 bases separated the two germline ends.

The V call is TRBV7-8, the J call TRBJ2-7; D ambiguous. The CDR3 loop spans 13 amino acids. Trimming pared 1 base from V and 2 bases from J, leaving 6 bases between. Germline V lookup: CDR1 SGHVS, CDR2 FQNEAQ. As DNA, the CDR3 is TGTGCCAGCAGCTTAGTAGACACCTACGAGCAGTACTTC. Amino acids: CASSLVDTYEQYF.

The gene calls are TRBV7-2 and TRBJ1-2, with 9 nucleotides matching TRBD1. Germline values: CDR1 SGHTA, CDR2 FQGNSA. With 4 bases clipped from V and 7 bases from J, the junction kept 10 bases outside the gene matches. CDR3 length: 15 amino acids. The CDR3 is CASSSFGQGIGGYTF. CDR3 DNA sequence: TGTGCCAGCAGCTCGTTTGGACAGGGGATTGGTGGCTACACCTTC.

For the CDR3, the DNA is TGTGCCAGCAGCCATCGACCCGGGGGCTACACCTTC. This encodes CASSHRPGGYTF. The V gene is TRBV14, the J gene TRBJ1-2; D remains unclear. This CDR3 spans 12 amino acids. Trimming left V 3 bases short and J 8 bases short, with 10 bases between. The germline gives CDR1 SGHDN, CDR2 FVKESK.

The rearrangement uses TRBV6-5 and TRBJ1-4; TRBD1 matches 7 bases. The junction had 7 bases not matched to a gene; V was cut back by 5 bases and J by 4 bases. Looked up from germline, CDR1 is MNHEY and CDR2 is SVGAGI. The CDR3 spans 15 residues. CDR3 residues: CASSPHRGGNEKLFF. CDR3 bases: TGTGCCAGCAGTCCGCACAGGGGTGGTAATGAAAAACTGTTTTTT.

This clone was counted between two and nine times. The DNA of the CDR3 is TGTGCCAGCAGCTCCAGAACGGATCAGCCCCAGCATTTT. Translating gives CASSSRTDQPQHF. This chain links TRBV7-9 with TRBJ1-5; D not certain. In germline, CDR1 is SEHNR, CDR2 FQNEAQ (reference sequence). The CDR3 is made up of 13 amino acids. The germline V and J ends were trimmed by 4 bases and 5 bases, with 9 bases remaining between them.

The chain combines TRBV6-5 with TRBJ2-1, with D perhaps matching TRBD1 or TRBD2 (5 bases each). Looked up from germline, CDR1 is MNHEY and CDR2 is SVGAGI. The CDR3 extends over 14 amino acids. With 2 bases removed from V and 6 bases from J, the gap between germline ends came to 11 bases. The CDR3 loop is CASSYRDPINEQFF. DNA for the CDR3: TGTGCCAGCAGTTACAGGGACCCGATCAATGAGCAGTTCTTC.

The table lists this clone with a few counts. The genes are TRBV29-1 and TRBJ1-1; D gene unclear. The V gene lost 4 bases and the J gene lost 1 base, with 10 bases spanning the gap. Per the germline V gene, CDR1 is SQVTM and CDR2 is ANQGSEA. The CDR3 loop spans 13 amino acids. This CDR3 reads CSVAVTQNTEAFF. For the CDR3, the DNA is TGCAGCGTTGCGGTGACCCAGAACACTGAAGCTTTCTTT.

This clone was seen only once. The rearrangement joins TRBV19 to TRBJ1-5; D remains unclear. With 3 bases removed from V and 5 bases from J, the gap between germline ends came to 14 bases. The germline V gene encodes CDR1 LNHDA and CDR2 SQIVND (reference sequence). CDR3 length: 15 residues. The CDR3, as DNA: TGTGCCAGTAGTATTGACACCAGGTACGATCAGCCCCAGCATTTT. Residues: CASSIDTRYDQPQHF.

The count of this clone is one. J is TRBJ1-4 and V is TRBV2; D is ambiguous. Germline V gene lookup returns CDR1 SNHLY and CDR2 FYNNEI. This CDR3 has 12 residues. V lost 2 bases and J 13 bases, leaving 11 bases between the germline ends. DNA of the CDR3: TGTGCCAGCAGTGAATGGGTTCCAGGACTGTTTTTT. This translates into CASSEWVPGLFF.

The rearrangement joins TRBV9 to TRBJ1-5, with 7 bases matching TRBD1. The CDR3 runs 13 residues. V trimming: 3 bases; J trimming: 5 bases; junction bases outside the gene matches: 2. The germline V gene encodes CDR1 SGDLS and CDR2 YYNGEE. The CDR3 DNA sequence: TGTGCCAGCAGCGGCCAGGGGGATCAGCCCCAGCATTTT. This encodes CASSGQGDQPQHF. Combining the CDR3 with reference TRBV9 and TRBJ1-5 gives the whole variable domain DSGVTQTPKHLITATGQRVTLRCSPRSGDLSVYWYQQSLDQGLQFLIQYYNGEERAKGNILERFSAQQFPDLHSELNLSSLELGDSALYFCASSGQGDQPQHFGDGTRLSIL.

The gene calls are TRBV5-4 and TRBJ2-3; 7 bases are shared with TRBD1. Germline CDR1 SGHNT, CDR2 YYREEE (reference sequence). The CDR3 is made up of 14 amino acids. Germline trimming cut 6 bases from V and 4 bases from J; bases unmatched to any gene: 8. CDR3 in DNA: TGTGCCAGCAATGAGGGGGCGGGCCCAGATACGCAGTATTTT. Protein sequence: CASNEGAGPDTQYF.

The chain has TRBV6-5 and TRBJ1-4; D possibly corresponds to TRBD1 (6 bases). V was shortened by 5 bases and J by 8 bases, with 12 bases between the two germline ends. Per the germline V gene, CDR1 is MNHEY and CDR2 is SVGAGI. The CDR3 covers 13 residues. The CDR3 is CASSQATGEKLFF. The CDR3 nucleotides read TGTGCCAGCAGTCAAGCTACAGGGGAAAAACTGTTTTTT.